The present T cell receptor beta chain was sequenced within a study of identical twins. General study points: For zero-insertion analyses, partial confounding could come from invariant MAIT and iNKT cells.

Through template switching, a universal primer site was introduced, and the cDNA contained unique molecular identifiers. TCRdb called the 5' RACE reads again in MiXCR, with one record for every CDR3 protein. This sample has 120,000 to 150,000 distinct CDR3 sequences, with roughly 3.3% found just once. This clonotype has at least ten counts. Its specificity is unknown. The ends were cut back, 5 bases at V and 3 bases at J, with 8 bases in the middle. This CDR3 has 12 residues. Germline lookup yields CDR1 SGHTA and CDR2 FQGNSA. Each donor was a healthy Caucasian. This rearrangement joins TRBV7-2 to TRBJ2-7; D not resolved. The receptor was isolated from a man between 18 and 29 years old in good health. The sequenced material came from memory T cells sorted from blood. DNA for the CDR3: TGTGCCAGCAGCCCCCTGGACTACGAGCAGTACTTC. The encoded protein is CASSPLDYEQYF.